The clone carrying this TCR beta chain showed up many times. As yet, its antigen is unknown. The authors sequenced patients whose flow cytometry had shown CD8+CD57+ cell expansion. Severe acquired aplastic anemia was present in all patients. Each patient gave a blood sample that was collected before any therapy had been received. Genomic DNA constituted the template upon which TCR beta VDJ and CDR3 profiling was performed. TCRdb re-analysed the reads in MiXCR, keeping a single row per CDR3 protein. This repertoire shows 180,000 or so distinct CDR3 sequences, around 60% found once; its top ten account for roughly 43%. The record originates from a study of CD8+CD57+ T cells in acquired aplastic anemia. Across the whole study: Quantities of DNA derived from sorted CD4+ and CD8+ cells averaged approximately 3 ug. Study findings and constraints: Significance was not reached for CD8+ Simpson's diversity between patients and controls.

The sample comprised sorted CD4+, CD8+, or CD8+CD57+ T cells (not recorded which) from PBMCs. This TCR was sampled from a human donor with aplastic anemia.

The CDR3 DNA is TGTGCCAGCAGTTCTACGGGACTGCCGGCCTACGAGCAGTACTTC. This sequence encodes CASSSTGLPAYEQYF. V usage is TRBV12-3 or TRBV12-4 and J usage is TRBJ2-7; D possibly corresponds to TRBD2 (6 bases). The CDR3 length is 15 residues. V lost 4 bases and J 2 bases, leaving 15 bases between the germline ends.